This T cell receptor (beta chain) is from a study of cytotoxic CD8 clonotypes in ibrutinib-treated CLL. This CDR3 comprises 14 residues. Germline loops: CDR1 SGHTA, CDR2 FQGTGA. The V segment lost 4 bases and the J segment 7 bases; nucleotides outside the gene matches: 10. Target depth was 1 in 200,000 to 1 in 1 million T cells, about 10x per clonotype. Only in-frame clones appear in the TCRdb table, and some are missing; sequencing was by immunoSEQ multiplex PCR. The data show 270,000 or so clones, roughly three quarters seen once. The chain is built from TRBV7-3 and TRBJ2-7; 7 bases agree with TRBD2. The receptor's source is a human donor with chronic lymphocytic leukemia. The source was PBMCs, collected at disease progression, from a patient treated with ibrutinib. The CDR3 reads CASSSRGGSSEQYF. CDR3 DNA sequence: TGTGCCAGCAGCTCAAGGGGCGGGAGCTCGGAGCAGTACTTC.